These 2 T cell receptor beta chains were all obtained from the same sample, sequenced in a study of T cells expressing NK-cell markers. TCRdb re-called the 5' RACE reads; every CDR3 protein appears as one record, without DNA. Recorded for this sample: about 170,000 distinct CDR3 sequences. Sequenced input: blood T cells: a sorted CD56 or NKG2C T cell subset, CD4+ or CD8+ T cells, or bulk PBMC T cells (not recorded which). The receptors come from a man aged 18 to 69 in good health.

The J gene is TRBJ1-5, the V gene TRBV7-9; the TCRdb D gene call, TRBD1, has no DNA to confirm it. Germline CDR1 reads SEHNR; CDR2 reads FQNEAQ (reference sequence). The CDR3 length is 16 residues. This chain's CDR3 is CASSFGGVGSNQPQHF.

The rearrangement links TRBV11-2 to TRBJ2-7; TCRdb calls TRBD2, which cannot be checked without DNA. Germline lookup yields CDR1 SGHAT and CDR2 FQNNGV. The CDR3 consists of 14 residues. CDR3: CASSPGILAYEQYF.